Listed below are T cell receptor beta chains from one sample, sequenced in a study of cytomegalovirus exposure and HLA in healthy donors. Clones were sequenced by immunoSEQ multiplex PCR, and TCRdb holds only the in-frame ones, with some missing. The table has about 130,000 clones, 8.5% seen once. The sequencing input was PBMCs. These TCRs come from a man in his forties in good health and CMV-seronegative. The CDR3 runs from the conserved cysteine through the conserved F or W. A D gene is named only where the DNA matches it firmly. Expanded clones are given a class, and other clones once, few, many or no size at all.

v_call,cdr3_length,clone_size,d_call,j_call,cdr3_aa,cdr3_nt
TRBV6-1,15,few,NA,TRBJ2-1,CASTESGSLYNEQFF,TGTGCCAGCACCGAGAGCGGGTCTTTGTACAATGAGCAGTTCTTC
TRBV18,15,NA,TRBD1,TRBJ2-1,CASSPGQSSYNEQFF,TGTGCCAGCTCACCGGGACAGAGCTCCTACAATGAGCAGTTCTTC
TRBV19,13,NA,TRBD1,TRBJ1-6,CASTVDRDSPLHF,TGTGCCAGTACCGTAGACAGGGATTCACCCCTCCACTTT
TRBV19,15,few,TRBD2,TRBJ2-2,CASSIERGKAGELFF,TGTGCCAGTAGTATCGAGCGGGGGAAGGCCGGGGAGCTGTTTTTT
TRBV2,13,NA,TRBD2,TRBJ2-7,CASRTSGGNEQYF,TGTGCCAGCAGGACTAGCGGGGGGAACGAGCAGTACTTC
TRBV27,17,NA,NA,TRBJ2-1,CASMGYSGQSSYNEQFF,TGTGCCAGCATGGGATACAGCGGGCAGAGCTCCTACAATGAGCAGTTCTTC
TRBV6-6,14,NA,TRBD2,TRBJ2-3,CASSPGLAADTQYF,TGTGCCAGCAGTCCTGGACTAGCGGCAGATACGCAGTATTTT
TRBV7-9,17,few,TRBD1,TRBJ1-4,CASSERTGGSTNEKLFF,TGTGCCAGCAGCGAACGGACAGGGGGATCAACTAATGAAAAACTGTTTTTT
TRBV7-2,14,NA,NA,TRBJ1-2,CASSLAASTPGYTF,TGTGCCAGCAGCTTAGCGGCCAGTACACCTGGCTACACCTTC
TRBV5-1,15,NA,TRBD2,TRBJ2-5,CASSRGGTPQETQYF,TGCGCCAGCAGCCGGGGGGGGACACCCCAAGAGACCCAGTACTTC
TRBV9,14,NA,NA,TRBJ1-3,CASSVGTHGNTIYF,TGTGCCAGCAGCGTCGGGACACATGGAAACACCATATATTTT
TRBV28,14,NA,NA,TRBJ1-2,CASSSGGRGYGYTF,TGTGCCAGCAGTTCCGGGGGGCGCGGCTATGGCTACACCTTC
TRBV6-1,13,few,NA,TRBJ1-2,CASSEFQGWNYTF,TGTGCCAGCAGTGAATTCCAGGGATGGAACTACACCTTC
TRBV29-1,13,few,NA,TRBJ1-2,CSVRQSANYGYTF,TGCAGCGTTAGGCAGAGCGCTAACTATGGCTACACCTTC
TRBV15,16,few,TRBD1,TRBJ1-3,CATSRDAGQGRNTIYF,TGTGCCACCAGCAGAGACGCGGGACAGGGGAGAAACACCATATATTTT
TRBV2,15,few,NA,TRBJ1-1,CASIVQSKMNTEAFF,TGTGCCAGCATAGTACAGTCGAAAATGAACACTGAAGCTTTCTTT
TRBV25-1,15,NA,NA,TRBJ2-6,CASSHRASGANVLTF,TGTGCCAGCAGCCACAGGGCCTCGGGGGCCAACGTCCTGACTTTC
TRBV4-3,16,NA,NA,TRBJ1-2,CASSYSQGWINYGYTF,TGCGCCAGCAGCTATTCTCAGGGGTGGATTAACTATGGCTACACCTTC
TRBV7-6,12,NA,NA,TRBJ2-7,CASSLQGSEQYF,TGTGCCAGCAGCTTACAGGGTTCCGAGCAGTACTTC
TRBV6-6,15,few,NA,TRBJ1-6,CASSYSQGLNSPLHF,TGTGCCAGCAGTTACTCGCAGGGACTAAATTCACCCCTCCACTTT
TRBV2,14,few,TRBD1,TRBJ1-4,CASSGDREYEKLFF,TGTGCCAGCAGTGGGGACAGGGAATATGAAAAACTGTTTTTT
TRBV5-6,16,NA,TRBD2,TRBJ2-1,CASSKLRAGGRNEQFF,TGTGCCAGCAGCAAACTCCGAGCGGGGGGGCGCAATGAGCAGTTCTTC
TRBV5-1,15,few,TRBD1,TRBJ2-3,CASSIGTGGTDTQYF,TGCGCCAGCAGCATCGGGACAGGGGGCACAGATACGCAGTATTTT
TRBV19,15,few,TRBD1,TRBJ2-5,CASSDRGLGLETQYF,TGTGCCAGTAGTGACAGGGGGCTGGGTTTAGAGACCCAGTACTTC
TRBV30,12,few,NA,TRBJ2-7,CAISRDNYEQYF,TGTGCGATTTCCCGGGACAACTACGAGCAGTACTTC
TRBV13,15,few,TRBD2,TRBJ2-3,CASSARRGVTDTQYF,TGTGCCAGCAGCGCCCGGCGGGGGGTCACAGATACGCAGTATTTT
TRBV11-2,15,few,TRBD2,TRBJ2-7,CASSFGAAGAYEQYF,TGTGCCAGCAGCTTCGGAGCAGCGGGGGCCTACGAGCAGTACTTC
TRBV7-8,13,few,TRBD2,TRBJ2-1,CASSSGTSSEQFF,TGTGCCAGCAGCTCCGGGACTAGTAGTGAGCAGTTCTTC
TRBV11-3,15,NA,TRBD2,TRBJ2-2,CASSLGGGTTGELFF,TGTGCCAGCAGCTTAGGCGGGGGGACCACCGGGGAGCTGTTTTTT
TRBV5-1,15,few,NA,TRBJ1-6,CASSSGDTGGSPLHF,TGCGCCAGCAGCTCAGGGGACACTGGGGGTTCACCCCTCCACTTT